The 32 T cell receptor beta chains below all came from one sample that was sequenced in a study of CD4+ T cells in melanoma. Here immunoSEQ multiplex PCR was the method, and the copy in TCRdb shows in-frame clones only, minus some. The sample shows some 12,000 clones, roughly 69% of them seen only once. Sequencing was done on a sample of cells from a culture (not recorded whether cultured in vitro). These receptors were collected from a human donor with melanoma.

This sequence joins TRBV2 and TRBJ2-6, with D perhaps matching TRBD2 (5 bases). The CDR3 is made up of 13 amino acids. V was pared by 11 bases and J by 2 bases, with 10 bases between. Per the germline V gene, CDR1 is SNHLY and CDR2 is FYNNEI. CDR3 sequence reads: CASRETGANVLTF. The CDR3 DNA sequence: TGTGCCTCCCGGGAAACTGGGGCCAACGTCCTGACTTTC.

The chain recombines TRBV6-5 with TRBJ2-5, with D perhaps TRBD1 or TRBD2 (5 bases each). Germline V gene sequence: CDR1 MNHEY, CDR2 SVGAGI. With 5 bases removed from V and 7 bases from J, the gap between germline ends came to 17 bases. This CDR3 contains 14 residues. The CDR3 loop reads CASSRRDPGGTQYF. DNA of the CDR3: TGTGCCAGCAGTCGCCGGGACCCTGGGGGGACCCAGTACTTC.

A single count supports this clone. V and J are TRBV7-9 and TRBJ1-2; perhaps TRBD1 as D (5 bases). Germline CDR1 and CDR2: SEHNR and FQNEAQ (reference sequence). The CDR3 extends over 15 amino acids. Trimming pared 5 bases from V and 6 bases from J, leaving 19 bases between. In DNA form, the CDR3 reads TGTGCCAGCAGCCCGATCGTGACGGGGCTTAATGGCTACACCTTC. Translated, it gives CASSPIVTGLNGYTF.

The rearrangement links TRBV2 to TRBJ1-1; TRBD1 might be the D (6 bases). Germline assignment: CDR1 SNHLY and CDR2 FYNNEI. The CDR3 runs to 14 residues. V shed 3 bases and J shed 10 bases, with 18 bases lying between them. CDR3 sequence (DNA): TGTGCCAGCAGTGAGGACAGATGGGCCGGTGGAGCTTTCTTT. It specifies CASSEDRWAGGAFF. Drawing the rest from reference TRBV2 and TRBJ1-1, the complete variable domain is EPEVTQTPSHQVTQMGQEVILRCVPISNHLYFYWYRQILGQKVEFLVSFYNNEISEKSEIFDDQFSVERPDGSNFTLKIRSTKLEDSAMYFCASSEDRWAGGAFFGQGTRLTVV.

The V and J genes are TRBV7-8 and TRBJ1-2, with 11 positions matching TRBD1. The V and J ends lost 0 bases and 7 bases, in that order; junction bases with no gene match: 10. This CDR3 is 17 amino acids long. The germline gives CDR1 SGHVS, CDR2 FQNEAQ. The CDR3 sequence: CASSLAWTGGAPGGYTF. In DNA form, the CDR3 reads TGTGCCAGCAGCTTAGCATGGACAGGGGGCGCCCCAGGTGGCTACACCTTC.

This clone was observed once. The V and J genes are TRBV2 and TRBJ1-1, with D possibly TRBD1 on 5 matching bases. This CDR3 contains 13 residues. V lost 8 bases to trimming and J lost 1 base, with 11 bases between them. Germline V lookup: CDR1 SNHLY, CDR2 FYNNEI. The CDR3 DNA sequence: TGTGCCAGCGGGCGGGGGACGAACACTGAAGCTTTCTTT. Residues: CASGRGTNTEAFF.

The chain employs TRBV5-1 and TRBJ1-6, with D possibly matching TRBD1 (5 bases). Germline CDR1 reads SGHRS; CDR2 reads YFSETQ. Deletions cut 1 base from V and 7 bases from J, with 9 bases between. This CDR3 contains 14 residues. The CDR3 protein is CASSLQGFNSPLHF. The CDR3 DNA reads as TGCGCCAGCAGCTTGCAGGGTTTCAATTCACCCCTCCACTTT.

J is TRBJ2-1 and V is TRBV19; 9 bases match TRBD2. V trimming: 2 bases; J trimming: 6 bases; junction bases outside the gene matches: 8. From germline, CDR1 is LNHDA and CDR2 SQIVND (reference sequence). This CDR3 is 16 amino acids long. CDR3 sequence reads: CASSITSGGPPNEQFF. The DNA of the CDR3 is TGTGCCAGTAGTATAACGAGCGGGGGGCCTCCCAATGAGCAGTTCTTC. The full variable domain, its missing parts supplied by reference TRBV19 and TRBJ2-1, is DGGITQSPKYLFRKEGQNVTLSCEQNLNHDAMYWYRQDPGQGLRLIYYSQIVNDFQKGDIAEGYSVSREKKESFPLTVTSAQKNPTAFYLCASSITSGGPPNEQFFGPGTRLTVL.

The chain has TRBV6-5 and TRBJ1-5, with D possibly TRBD1 on 5 matching bases. The V gene lost 0 bases and the J gene lost 1 base, with 7 bases spanning the gap. Germline V gives CDR1 MNHEY, CDR2 SVGAGI. This CDR3 is 15 amino acids long. In DNA form, the CDR3 reads TGTGCCAGCAGTTACTCGAGGGACAGCAATCAGCCCCAGCATTTT. Residues: CASSYSRDSNQPQHF.

The V gene is TRBV10-3, the J gene TRBJ2-5; 8 bases align to TRBD1. The germline gives CDR1 ENHRY, CDR2 SYGVKD. The CDR3 spans 13 residues. V lost 5 bases to trimming and J lost 4 bases; unmatched junction nucleotides: 3. CDR3 in amino acids: CAISRTGTETQYF. In DNA, the CDR3 is TGTGCCATCAGTCGGACAGGGACAGAGACCCAGTACTTC.

This clone was seen a handful of times. The rearrangement links TRBV6-6 to TRBJ1-4; D gene ambiguous. This CDR3 comprises 14 residues. CDR1 MNHNY and CDR2 SVGAGI come from the germline V gene (reference sequence). With 11 bases removed from V and 0 bases from J, the gap between germline ends came to 13 bases. In DNA, the CDR3 is TGTGCCGCCGGAGAGGTCTCAACTAATGAAAAACTGTTTTTT. Translation gives CAAGEVSTNEKLFF.

The CDR3 sequence is CASSLRSANVLTF. CDR3 in DNA: TGTGCCAGCAGCCTCCGGTCGGCCAACGTCCTGACTTTC. J is TRBJ2-6 and V is TRBV6-5; no clear D gene. The V end was cut by 6 bases, the J end by 6 bases, with 9 bases between. From germline, CDR1 is MNHEY and CDR2 SVGAGI. The CDR3 spans 13 residues.

The rearrangement uses TRBV6-6 and TRBJ2-2, with D maybe TRBD1 (6 bases). V lost 2 bases, J lost 5 bases, and 12 bases lay in between. CDR3 length: 15 amino acids. CDR1 is MNHNY, CDR2 SVGAGI, per germline (reference sequence). The CDR3 region has the DNA TGTGCCAGCAGTTACCCCCGACAGGCTACCGGGGAGCTGTTTTTT. Amino acids: CASSYPRQATGELFF.

This chain uses TRBV19 with TRBJ1-2, with D unresolved. Trimming took off 3 bases at V and 5 bases at J, with 10 bases between the two ends. Germline CDR1 and CDR2: LNHDA and SQIVND (reference sequence). The CDR3 length is 13 residues. CDR3 sequence: CASSIEVGYGYTF. DNA of the CDR3: TGTGCCAGTAGTATTGAGGTCGGTTATGGCTACACCTTC.

In its sample, this clone was seen once. The chain has TRBV4-2 and TRBJ2-2; D is ambiguous. Germline CDR1 and CDR2: LGHNA and YNFKEQ. The CDR3 is 12 amino acids. V dropped 0 bases and J dropped 9 bases, with 5 bases sitting between them. The CDR3 spells CASSQDRRELFF. The CDR3 DNA reads as TGTGCCAGCAGCCAAGATAGGCGGGAGCTGTTTTTT.

In this sample, this clone turned up a few times. The J gene is TRBJ1-4, the V gene TRBV27; D is uncertain. Trimming removed 4 bases at V and 5 bases at J, with 14 bases between. Germline V gives CDR1 MNHEY, CDR2 SMNVEV (reference sequence). This CDR3 is built from 15 residues. The CDR3 loop reads CASSSRRVGNEKLFF. CDR3 DNA: TGTGCCAGCAGTTCCCGACGAGTAGGGAATGAAAAACTGTTTTTT.

This clone came up a few times. The rearrangement joins TRBV6-5 to TRBJ1-5; the D is unclear. The germline V gene has CDR1 MNHEY and CDR2 SVGAGI. The ends were cut back, 6 bases at V and 4 bases at J, with 10 bases in the middle. The CDR3 is 13 amino acids. DNA of the CDR3: TGTGCCAGCAGAACCACCCTGAATCAGCCCCAGCATTTT. Protein: CASRTTLNQPQHF.

By sample fraction, this clone is medium-sized. V gene TRBV27 combines with J gene TRBJ2-7; D perhaps matches TRBD2 (5 bases). CDR3 length equals 13 residues. Germline V gives CDR1 MNHEY, CDR2 SMNVEV (reference sequence). The V gene lost 3 bases and the J gene lost 5 bases, with 11 bases spanning the gap. CDR3 loop: CASSFTGYNEQYF. The CDR3 DNA reads TGTGCCAGCAGTTTCACGGGGTATAACGAGCAGTACTTC.

The CDR3 DNA reads TGTGCCAGCACTGACAGCAACACCGGGGAGCTGTTTTTT. This codes for CASTDSNTGELFF. The V gene is TRBV2, the J gene TRBJ2-2; tentatively, D is TRBD1 (5 bases). The CDR3 covers 13 residues. V was trimmed by 7 bases and J by 2 bases, leaving 8 bases between them. Germline loops: CDR1 SNHLY, CDR2 FYNNEI.

J is TRBJ2-4 and V is TRBV4-1; D unclear. CDR3 length: 17 residues. CDR1 and CDR2 from the germline V gene are MGHRA and YSYEKL. Trimming pared 2 bases from V and 0 bases from J, leaving 14 bases between. In nucleotides, the CDR3 is TGCGCCAGCAGCCAACCGACTCGTTCCTTAGCCAAAAACATTCAGTACTTC. As protein: CASSQPTRSLAKNIQYF.

The count of this clone is one. The chain combines TRBV5-6 with TRBJ1-1; 8 bases are a match to TRBD1. V trimming: 5 bases; J trimming: 1 base; junction bases outside the gene matches: 7. This CDR3 contains 15 residues. The germline V gene encodes CDR1 SGHDT and CDR2 YYEEEE. The CDR3 region is CASSSSGGGNTEAFF. DNA of the CDR3: TGTGCCAGCAGTAGTTCAGGGGGCGGGAACACTGAAGCTTTCTTT. Full variable domain (rest looked up from reference TRBV5-6 and TRBJ1-1): DAGVTQSPTHLIKTRGQQVTLRCSPKSGHDTVSWYQQALGQGPQFIFQYYEEEERQRGNFPDRFSGHQFPNYSSELNVNALLLGDSALYLCASSSSGGGNTEAFFGQGTRLTVV.

This chain connects TRBV11-2 to TRBJ1-1; 8 bases match TRBD1. This CDR3 comprises 18 residues. J gave up 4 bases and V 1 base, and 14 bases lay outside the gene matches. CDR1 is SGHAT, CDR2 FQNNGV, per germline. The CDR3 DNA sequence: TGTGCCAGCAGCTTAGCGTTCGCCAGGGGGCGGGGAACCACTGAAGCTTTCTTT. The encoded protein is CASSLAFARGRGTTEAFF.

J is TRBJ2-2 and V is TRBV9; 8 bases align to TRBD1. Per germline, CDR1 SGDLS and CDR2 YYNGEE. The CDR3 consists of 14 residues. The ends lost 7 bases at V and 1 base at J; junction bases unmatched: 3. The CDR3 DNA reads as TGTGCCAGCGCACAGGGGGGGAACACCGGGGAGCTGTTTTTT. Its protein is CASAQGGNTGELFF.

The rearrangement joins TRBV7-3 to TRBJ1-1; TRBD1 aligns across 7 bases. V lost 5 bases, J lost 3 bases, and 6 bases stayed unmatched. This CDR3 has 14 residues. In germline, CDR1 is SGHTA, CDR2 FQGTGA. The chain's CDR3 is CASSLGGQDTEAFF. CDR3 bases: TGTGCCAGCAGCCTAGGAGGACAGGACACTGAAGCTTTCTTT.

V gene TRBV9 combines with J gene TRBJ2-1; unclear D gene. V gave up 1 base and J gave up 9 bases, with 11 bases separating them. CDR3 size: 13 residues. Germline CDR1 reads SGDLS; CDR2 reads YYNGEE. CDR3 sequence reads: CASSVSSPREQFF. The CDR3 DNA sequence: TGTGCCAGCAGCGTATCTAGTCCCCGTGAGCAGTTCTTC.

The gene calls are TRBV6-1 and TRBJ2-7; 9 nucleotides match TRBD2. The CDR3 is made up of 15 amino acids. The junction had 7 bases not matched to a gene; V was cut back by 4 bases and J by 3 bases. Germline CDR1 and CDR2: MNHNS and SASEGT. CDR3 DNA sequence: TGTGCCAGCAGTGTGACCGGGACTAGCTTCTACGAGCAGTACTTC. Residues: CASSVTGTSFYEQYF.

This clone appeared a few times. The rearrangement joins TRBV7-3 to TRBJ1-5, with TRBD1 as a possible D gene (5 bases). V dropped 5 bases and J dropped 0 bases, with 23 bases sitting between them. Germline V gene lookup returns CDR1 SGHTA and CDR2 FQGTGA. The CDR3 is made up of 19 amino acids. Here the CDR3 DNA reads TGTGCCAGCAGCCAAAGACAGCGGACTCGAGGAGATAGCAATCAGCCCCAGCATTTT. It is translated as CASSQRQRTRGDSNQPQHF.

The V and J genes are TRBV5-1 and TRBJ1-2; possible D gene TRBD1, 5 bases. V dropped 4 bases and J dropped 6 bases, with 19 bases sitting between them. CDR1 SGHRS and CDR2 YFSETQ come from the germline V gene. This CDR3 region has 15 residues. The CDR3 sequence is CASSPGDSGWNGYTF. The CDR3 nucleotides read TGCGCCAGCAGCCCGGGTGACAGTGGGTGGAATGGCTACACCTTC. The full variable domain, its missing parts supplied by reference TRBV5-1 and TRBJ1-2, is KAGVTQTPRYLIKTRGQQVTLSCSPISGHRSVSWYQQTPGQGLQFLFEYFSETQRNKGNFPGRFSGRQFSNSRSEMNVSTLELGDSALYLCASSPGDSGWNGYTFGSGTRLTVV.

The V call is TRBV7-3, the J call TRBJ2-1, with 9 bases lining up with TRBD2. Germline loops: CDR1 SGHTA, CDR2 FQGTGA. The V gene end was trimmed by 5 bases and the J gene end by 4 bases; junction bases not matched to a gene: 9. This CDR3 has 16 residues. CDR3: CASSQHAGGTYNEQFF. The CDR3 coding sequence is TGTGCCAGCAGCCAACATGCGGGGGGGACGTACAATGAGCAGTTCTTC.

The chain has TRBV6-5 and TRBJ2-2; D is unclear. Germline V CDR1 and CDR2: MNHEY, SVGAGI. With 5 bases removed from V and 7 bases from J, the gap between germline ends came to 8 bases. This CDR3 comprises 12 residues. The CDR3 DNA reads TGTGCCAGCAGTCCGTTGGTCGGGGAGCTGTTTTTT. It is translated as CASSPLVGELFF.

A few counts support this clone. The chain couples TRBV7-2 to TRBJ2-7; 8 bases match TRBD2. Germline assignment: CDR1 SGHTA and CDR2 FQGNSA. Unmatched junction bases numbered 14, after V lost 5 bases and J lost 2 bases. This CDR3 is built from 17 residues. CDR3 sequence reads: CASSTRLGAGATYEQYF. DNA of the CDR3: TGTGCCAGCAGCACACGCCTGGGAGCGGGGGCCACCTACGAGCAGTACTTC.

The chain uses TRBV10-2 and TRBJ2-1, with 9 bases matching TRBD2. CDR1 is WSHSY and CDR2 is SAAADI in the germline V gene. V was pared by 0 bases and J by 7 bases, with 7 bases of the junction left unmatched. The CDR3 covers 16 residues. The chain's CDR3 is CASSESGLALKNEQFF. CDR3 DNA: TGCGCCAGCAGTGAGTCGGGACTAGCTTTAAAGAATGAGCAGTTCTTC.